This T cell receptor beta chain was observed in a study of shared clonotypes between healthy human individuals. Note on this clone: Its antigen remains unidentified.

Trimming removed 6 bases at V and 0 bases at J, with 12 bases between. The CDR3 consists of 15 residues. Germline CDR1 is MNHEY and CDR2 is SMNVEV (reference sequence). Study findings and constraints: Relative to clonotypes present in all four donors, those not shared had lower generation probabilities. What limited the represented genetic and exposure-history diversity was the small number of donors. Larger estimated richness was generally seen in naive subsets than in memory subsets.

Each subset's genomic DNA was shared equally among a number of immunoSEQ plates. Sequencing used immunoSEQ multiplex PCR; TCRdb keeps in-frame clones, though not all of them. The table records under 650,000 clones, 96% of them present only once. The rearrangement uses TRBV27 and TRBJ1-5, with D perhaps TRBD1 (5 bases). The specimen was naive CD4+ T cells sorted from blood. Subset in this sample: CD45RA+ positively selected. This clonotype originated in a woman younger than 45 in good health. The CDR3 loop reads CASSQWGLSNQPQHF. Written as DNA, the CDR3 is TGTGCCAGCAGCCAGTGGGGACTTAGCAATCAGCCCCAGCATTTT.